The clone carrying this TCR beta chain was counted ten times or more. Antigen unknown. This entry comes from a study of T cells after yellow fever vaccination. Study results and caveats: Once the booster was given, most primary-vaccination clones reappeared, at just over 95% for CD4 and over 70% for CD8. Some clonotypes, a small share, were shared between CD4 and CD8 compartments.

CDR3 size: 15 residues. V gave up 4 bases and J gave up 3 bases; unmatched junction bases: 6. Looked up from germline, CDR1 is SGHVS and CDR2 is FQNEAQ. TCRdb reprocessed the 5' RACE reads with MiXCR, giving one entry per CDR3 protein. The sample contains approximately 550,000 distinct CDR3 sequences, roughly a fifth of which appear only once. Sequencing was performed on PBMCs, taken 15 days after the yellow fever booster vaccination. This clonotype originated in a man aged 30 to 39 who received the YFV17D yellow fever vaccine. The chain couples TRBV7-8 to TRBJ2-7, with 10 bases fitting TRBD1. The CDR3 protein is CASSYRTGGFYEQYF. The CDR3 nucleotides read TGTGCCAGCAGCTACCGGACAGGGGGTTTCTACGAGCAGTACTTC.